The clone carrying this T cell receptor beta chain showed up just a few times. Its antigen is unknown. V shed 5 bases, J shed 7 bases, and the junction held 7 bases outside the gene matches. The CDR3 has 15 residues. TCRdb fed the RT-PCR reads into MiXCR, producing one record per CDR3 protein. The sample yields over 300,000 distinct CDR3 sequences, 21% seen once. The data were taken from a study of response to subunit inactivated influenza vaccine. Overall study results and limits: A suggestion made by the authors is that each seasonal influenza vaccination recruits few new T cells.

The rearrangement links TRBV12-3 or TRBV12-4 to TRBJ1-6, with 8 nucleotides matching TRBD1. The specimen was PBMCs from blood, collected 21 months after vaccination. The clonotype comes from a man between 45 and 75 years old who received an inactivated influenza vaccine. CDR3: CASSTSRQGNSPLHF. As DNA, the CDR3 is TGTGCCAGCAGTACAAGCAGACAGGGGAATTCACCCCTCCACTTT.